The present T cell receptor (beta chain) was sequenced within a study of early T cells in non-severe SARS-CoV-2 infection. Study-level results: VDJdb matches were skewed toward anti-spike CD8 T cell responses.

This clonotype was detected ten times or more. Its antigen is undetermined. Germline trimming cut 5 bases from V and 4 bases from J; bases unmatched to any gene: 5. This CDR3 region has 13 residues. The V gene's germline CDR1 is SQVTM and CDR2 ANQGSEA. TCRdb reprocessed the 5' RACE reads via MiXCR and lists one record per CDR3 protein. Of about 80,000 distinct CDR3 sequences listed, roughly 4.7% are singletons. This TCR was recovered from an adult who was a healthcare worker with PCR-confirmed SARS-CoV-2 infection or an uninfected control (not recorded which). Here the sequenced sample was whole blood, taken at baseline. J is TRBJ1-5 and V is TRBV29-1, with 7 bases fitting TRBD1. CDR3 residues: CSVQGGENQPQHF. The CDR3 bases are TGCAGCGTTCAGGGGGGAGAGAATCAGCCCCAGCATTTT. Full variable domain (missing parts from reference TRBV29-1 and TRBJ1-5): SAVISQKPSRDICQRGTSLTIQCQVDSQVTMMFWYRQQPGQSLTLIATANQGSEATYESGFVIDKFPISRPNLTFSTLTVSNMSPEDSSIYLCSVQGGENQPQHFGDGTRLSIL.